This T cell receptor (beta chain) is drawn from a study of blood T cell repertoires in COVID-19. Per the study methods: For nucleated cells, counts were estimated from reference gene primer amplification. Sequencing was performed with immunoSEQ multiplex PCR; in TCRdb, only in-frame clones are kept and a portion is missing. V and J calls and clone size are as listed in that table; D and trimming were resolved from the DNA. The sample includes more than 85,000 clones, around 81% of them seen just once. Germline values: CDR1 SNHLY, CDR2 FYNNEI. The length of the CDR3 is 15 residues. V was shortened by 6 bases and J by 4 bases, with 18 bases between the two germline ends.

The material sequenced was peripheral blood. The genes are TRBV2 and TRBJ1-2; maybe TRBD1 (5 bases). The sequence was obtained from an elderly man with acute or convalescent COVID-19. DNA for the CDR3: TGTGCCAGCAGCGCCATACAAACAGGAGCCTATGGCTACACCTTC. Encoded protein: CASSAIQTGAYGYTF.